The clone carrying this T cell receptor beta chain was seen at least ten times. Germline V gene lookup returns CDR1 SQVTM and CDR2 ANQGSEA. The germline V and J ends were trimmed by 6 bases and 5 bases, with 14 bases remaining between them. This CDR3 comprises 13 residues. PCR was performed a second time for about 7 to 11 cycles using a sample-barcoded 5' primer and a J-beta primer mix. MiXCR, run by TCRdb on the 5' RACE reads, gives a single entry per CDR3 protein. The sample comprises about 800,000 distinct CDR3 sequences, about half of which are singletons, and 15% to 20% rests with the top ten. These data come from a study of blood T cells in healthy people across ages.

Sequencing was done on a sample of blood. This chain joins TRBV29-1 and TRBJ2-1; tentatively, D is TRBD2 (5 bases). The TCR sequence derives from a man at least 80 years old in good health. In nucleotides, the CDR3 is TGCAGCGTCGCACTAGTGCGGCACAATGAGCAGTTCTTC. Its protein is CSVALVRHNEQFF.